This T cell receptor (beta chain) was captured by sequencing in a study of shared clonotypes between healthy human individuals. The overall study: Per-donor plates numbered three CD4 naive, three CD4 memory, two CD8 naive and one CD8 memory.

Each donor was a Caucasian adult residing in Nashville, Tennessee. Germline CDR1 SGHNT, CDR2 YENEEA. Unmatched junction bases numbered 9, after V lost 5 bases and J lost 4 bases. This CDR3 has 16 residues. TCRdb's copy holds only in-frame clones and misses some; the assay was immunoSEQ multiplex PCR. The sample has approximately 2.3 million clones, about 92% seen once. Study-wide results and caveats: Sample collection involved blood only; tissue repertoires are likely different. Across subsets, estimated richness was generally greater for naive than for memory populations.

About this clone: The antigen remains undetermined.

The receptor's source is a man aged 18 to 30 in good health. Some clones in this sample may be carry-over from other donors' samples. V is TRBV11-3 and J is TRBJ2-2; TRBD1 aligns across 8 bases. The sequenced sample was naive CD4+ T cells from PBMCs. Subset meaning: CD45RA+ positively selected. DNA of the CDR3: TGTGCCAGCAGCCCCGGACAGGGATTGGTCACCGGGGAGCTGTTTTTT. Residues: CASSPGQGLVTGELFF.